This T cell receptor (beta chain) was found in a study of T cells in Graves' hyperthyroidism and ophthalmopathy. Points from the study as a whole: Also found in blood were most expanded thyroid clonotypes above 0.001. Ophthalmopathy, as predicted by the model, came a median approximately 5.9 months after the prediction. A 13 V-J signature model discriminated ophthalmopathy versus stable hyperthyroidism.

It was RNA transcripts that yielded the amplified TCR beta CDR3 regions. In the first-round RT-PCR of the TCR CDR3, the HTBI primer set was used. TCRdb itself ran the multiplex PCR reads through MiXCR, one entry per CDR3 protein. The repertoire holds over 650,000 distinct CDR3 sequences, with nearly 45% as singletons. A note on this clonotype: Antigen specificity is unknown.

Trimming took off 3 bases at V and 7 bases at J, with 27 bases between the two ends. CDR1 is ENHRY, CDR2 SYGVKD, per germline. The CDR3 has 18 amino acids. Diagnoses used clinical symptoms, serum thyroxine and TRAb, thyroid ultrasound and orbital computed tomography. The chain combines TRBV10-3 with TRBJ2-5; D may match TRBD1 or TRBD2 (5 bases each). This receptor was identified in an adult man with Graves' disease, either hyperthyroidism or ophthalmopathy (not recorded which). Sequenced sample: peripheral blood or thyroid tissue (not recorded which). The CDR3 DNA reads TGTGCCATCAGTGACTCTAAAGCCGGGACCCTCCAGAAACGGACCCAGTACTTC. Translated: CAISDSKAGTLQKRTQYF.